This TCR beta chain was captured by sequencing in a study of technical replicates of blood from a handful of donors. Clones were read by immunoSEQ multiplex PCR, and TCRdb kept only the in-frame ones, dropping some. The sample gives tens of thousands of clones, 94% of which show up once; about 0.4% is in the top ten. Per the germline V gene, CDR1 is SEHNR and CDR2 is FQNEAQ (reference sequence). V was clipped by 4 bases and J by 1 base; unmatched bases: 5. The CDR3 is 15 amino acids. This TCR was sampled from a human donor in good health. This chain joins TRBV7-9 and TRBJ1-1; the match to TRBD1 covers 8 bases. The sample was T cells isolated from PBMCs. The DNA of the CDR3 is TGTGCCAGCAGCTCCCCCGGACAGGGGAACACTGAAGCTTTCTTT. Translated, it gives CASSSPGQGNTEAFF.